The 28 T cell receptor beta chains below were found in one sample sequenced in a study of blood T cell repertoires in COVID-19. Method: immunoSEQ multiplex PCR; TCRdb's copy keeps in-frame clones and lacks some. The table has fewer than 300,000 clones, roughly 86% seen once. The sample consisted of peripheral blood. Receptors were obtained from a man aged 35 to 55 who had recovered from COVID-19.

The chain employs TRBV5-4 and TRBJ1-6, with 7 positions matching TRBD1. This CDR3 contains 15 residues. The V gene end was trimmed by 4 bases and the J gene end by 7 bases; junction bases not matched to a gene: 8. Per the germline V gene, CDR1 is SGHNT and CDR2 is YYREEE (reference sequence). CDR3 amino acids: CASSPQTGTNSPLHF. CDR3 coding DNA: TGTGCCAGCAGCCCTCAGACAGGGACCAATTCACCCCTCCACTTT. The whole variable domain, filled in from reference TRBV5-4 and TRBJ1-6, reads ETGVTQSPTHLIKTRGQQVTLRCSSQSGHNTVSWYQQALGQGPQFIFQYYREEENGRGNFPPRFSGLQFPNYSSELNVNALELDDSALYLCASSPQTGTNSPLHFGNGTRLTVT.

The gene calls are TRBV4-1 and TRBJ2-1; D uncertain. Trimming took off 6 bases at V and 2 bases at J, with 14 bases between the two ends. CDR1 is MGHRA and CDR2 is YSYEKL in the germline V gene. The CDR3 contains 15 residues. The CDR3 region has the DNA TGCGCCAGCAGTACTCTCCTGGGCCCCTACAATGAGCAGTTCTTC. The encoded protein is CASSTLLGPYNEQFF.

The chain's CDR3 is CASSEEGETYEQYF. The CDR3 nucleotides read TGTGCCAGCAGTGAAGAGGGGGAGACCTACGAGCAGTACTTC. The rearrangement uses TRBV2 and TRBJ2-7; TRBD1 might be the D (6 bases). The V end was cut by 1 base, the J end by 2 bases, with 9 bases between. The CDR3 covers 14 residues. CDR1 SNHLY and CDR2 FYNNEI come from the germline V gene.

This CDR3 reads CASSFRRAFF. The CDR3 bases are TGTGCCAGCAGTTTTCGGAGAGCTTTCTTT. The chain has TRBV12-3 or TRBV12-4 and TRBJ1-1; D ambiguous. The V gene lost 3 bases and the J gene lost 10 bases, with 6 bases spanning the gap. The CDR3 consists of 10 residues.

The genes are TRBV11-2 and TRBJ2-1; 8 bases agree with TRBD1. Trimming removed 5 bases from V and 9 bases from J; junction bases left unmatched: 6. CDR3 length: 13 amino acids. From germline, CDR1 is SGHAT and CDR2 FQNNGV. CDR3 nucleotide sequence: TGTGCCAGCAGCCGGGACAGGTTGGCTGAGCAGTTCTTC. It specifies CASSRDRLAEQFF.

This sequence joins TRBV10-1 and TRBJ2-7; 8 bases fit TRBD2. With V trimmed by 0 bases and J by 4 bases, 5 bases remained unmatched. The CDR3 sequence is 15 residues long. Germline V CDR1 and CDR2: WNHNN, SYGVQD (reference sequence). The CDR3 region has the DNA TGCGCCAGCAGTGAGTCAGCCAGCGGGGGTTACGAGCAGTACTTC. Its protein product is CASSESASGGYEQYF.

The chain employs TRBV9 and TRBJ2-2; D is possibly TRBD1 (7 bases). The germline V and J ends were trimmed by 0 bases and 4 bases, with 13 bases remaining between them. Germline CDR1 reads SGDLS; CDR2 reads YYNGEE. The length of the CDR3 is 16 residues. The CDR3 loop is CASSVAVQGGTGELFF. CDR3 DNA sequence: TGTGCCAGCAGCGTAGCTGTTCAGGGGGGCACCGGGGAGCTGTTTTTT.

The chain employs TRBV6-5 and TRBJ1-2, with D maybe TRBD1 (6 bases). The CDR3 has 12 residues. The V gene's germline CDR1 is MNHEY and CDR2 SVGAGI. CDR3 DNA: TGTCCGCCCACAGGGTTTAACTATGGCTACACCTTC. Its protein product is CPPTGFNYGYTF.

This chain joins TRBV2 and TRBJ1-2; D is possibly TRBD1 (5 bases). The V and J ends lost 6 bases and 5 bases respectively, with 16 bases between them. The germline gives CDR1 SNHLY, CDR2 FYNNEI. The CDR3 runs 14 residues. CDR3 in DNA: TGTGCCAGCAGCCAGCGGCGGGGCTCTTATGGCTACACCTTC. Protein: CASSQRRGSYGYTF.

This clone was recorded a few times. V is TRBV3-1 (or the pseudogene TRBV3-2) and J is TRBJ2-3; the D is unclear. V lost 4 bases, J lost 2 bases, and 10 bases lay in between. This CDR3 is 14 amino acids long. Germline V gene lookup returns CDR1 LGHDT and CDR2 YNNKEL (reference sequence). CDR3 residues: CASSLYSYTDTQYF. The CDR3, as DNA: TGTGCCAGCAGCCTATACTCTTACACAGATACGCAGTATTTT.

The chain uses TRBV5-4 and TRBJ2-1, with TRBD1 identical over 10 bases. V dropped 4 bases and J dropped 3; count of bases not matched to a gene: 4. This CDR3 contains 15 residues. Germline assignment: CDR1 SGHNT and CDR2 YYREEE (reference sequence). CDR3 coding DNA: TGTGCCAGCAGCGGGAGGACAGGGGGCTACAATGAGCAGTTCTTC. It is translated as CASSGRTGGYNEQFF.

This chain connects TRBV24-1 to TRBJ2-2; the match to TRBD2 covers 11 bases. CDR3 length equals 15 residues. Germline CDR1 and CDR2: KGHDR and SFDVKD. J lost 1 base, V lost 8 bases, and 2 bases had no gene match. CDR3 loop: CATKLAGENTGELFF. The CDR3, as DNA: TGTGCCACCAAACTAGCGGGGGAGAACACCGGGGAGCTGTTTTTT.

This chain uses TRBV19 with TRBJ2-3; 10 positions agree with TRBD1. There are 16 residues in the CDR3. Germline trimming cut 1 base from V and 4 bases from J; bases unmatched to any gene: 5. The germline V gene has CDR1 LNHDA and CDR2 SQIVND (reference sequence). The CDR3 sequence is CASSIAGTGVADTQYF. The CDR3 region has the DNA TGTGCCAGTAGTATAGCCGGGACAGGGGTGGCAGATACGCAGTATTTT.

The rearrangement links TRBV11-2 to TRBJ2-7, with D possibly being TRBD1 (5 bases). The CDR3 loop spans 14 amino acids. Trimming cost V 1 base and J 3 bases, with 10 bases left between them. Per germline, CDR1 SGHAT and CDR2 FQNNGV. The CDR3 DNA reads as TGTGCCAGCAGCTTAGCCGGACAAAACTACGAGCAGTACTTC. Translated, it gives CASSLAGQNYEQYF.

The rearrangement uses TRBV6-6 and TRBJ2-2; D is ambiguous. Germline values: CDR1 MNHNY, CDR2 SVGAGI (reference sequence). Trimming removed 8 bases from V and 1 base from J, with 11 bases in between. This CDR3 is built from 14 residues. CDR3 coding DNA: TGTGCCAGCCGTCTTGAGCGGAACACCGGGGAGCTGTTTTTT. It codes for CASRLERNTGELFF.

The V call is TRBV5-1, the J call TRBJ1-1, with a weak D call TRBD1 (5 bases). This CDR3 region has 14 residues. Trimming removed 4 bases from V and 1 base from J, with 11 bases in between. The germline V gene has CDR1 SGHRS and CDR2 YFSETQ. CDR3 DNA sequence: TGCGCCAGCAGCGGAGTAACAGGGAACACTGAAGCTTTCTTT. It translates to CASSGVTGNTEAFF.

The chain joins TRBV7-2 to TRBJ2-1, with a tentative D call TRBD1 (6 bases). V lost 3 bases and J lost 3, with 12 bases in between. The CDR3 is 15 residues long. Germline-derived CDR1 and CDR2 are SGHTA and FQGNSA. The CDR3 reads CASSFHQGLYNEQFF. As DNA, the CDR3 is TGTGCCAGCAGCTTTCACCAGGGGCTCTACAATGAGCAGTTCTTC.

V is TRBV19 and J is TRBJ2-7, with D possibly TRBD2 on 6 matching bases. CDR1 and CDR2 from the germline V gene are LNHDA and SQIVND (reference sequence). With 5 bases removed from V and 4 bases from J, the gap between germline ends came to 18 bases. This CDR3 contains 15 residues. The CDR3 region has the DNA TGTGCCAGTAGTTCCTCCTCCGGGACTGGGTACGAGCAGTACTTC. This encodes CASSSSSGTGYEQYF.

The J gene is TRBJ1-6, the V gene TRBV6-5; D is perhaps TRBD1 (6 bases). Germline V gene lookup returns CDR1 MNHEY and CDR2 SVGAGI. Trimming shortened V by 6 bases and J by 9 bases, and 12 bases separated the two germline ends. The CDR3 spans 13 residues. The CDR3 nucleotides are TGTGCCAGCAGGACAGGCGAGTCTTCACCCCTCCACTTT. Residues: CASRTGESSPLHF.

J is TRBJ2-1 and V is TRBV4-3; 12 nucleotides agree with TRBD2. V lost 0 bases, J lost 10 bases, and 4 bases stayed unmatched. Looked up from germline, CDR1 is LGHNA and CDR2 is YSLEER. The CDR3 length is 15 residues. CDR3 region: CASSQEGLAGQEQFF. The CDR3 DNA follows: TGCGCCAGCAGCCAAGAGGGACTAGCGGGCCAGGAGCAGTTCTTC.

V usage is TRBV21-1 and J usage is TRBJ2-7; the DNA was not compared with TRBD1, the D call given in the table. TRBV21-1 is an annotated pseudogene. The CDR3 loop spans 15 amino acids. The CDR3 region has the DNA TGTGCCAGCAGCCTCCCACTGGCAGGATCCTACGAGCAGTACTTC. Its translation is CASSLPLAGSYEQYF.

This chain links TRBV7-6 with TRBJ1-2; TRBD1 might be the D (6 bases). Trimming took off 2 bases at V and 6 bases at J, with 16 bases between the two ends. The length of the CDR3 is 15 residues. Germline CDR1 SGHVS, CDR2 FNYEAQ. The CDR3 bases are TGTGCCAGCAGCTTATACGGTGGGACAAGTGATGGCTACACCTTC. Translated, it gives CASSLYGGTSDGYTF.

Worth noting for this clone: Mismatch with germline at one junction end may stem from a read error. The rearrangement links TRBV3-1 (or the pseudogene TRBV3-2) to TRBJ2-5; 10 nucleotides line up with TRBD2. Per the germline V gene, CDR1 is LGHDT and CDR2 is YNNKEL (reference sequence). The CDR3 extends over 16 amino acids. The CDR3 nucleotides are TGTGCCAGCAACCAACAAAAAGCGGGGGGGCGAGAGACCCAGTACTTC. It specifies CASNQQKAGGRETQYF.

V usage is TRBV7-8 and J usage is TRBJ1-1; perhaps TRBD1 as D (5 bases). V was shortened by 3 bases and J by 0 bases, with 14 bases between the two germline ends. Germline-derived CDR1 and CDR2 are SGHVS and FQNEAQ. The CDR3 runs to 16 residues. The CDR3 nucleotides read TGTGCCAGCAGCTTGTACAGGCGACACCTGAACACTGAAGCTTTCTTT. This encodes CASSLYRRHLNTEAFF.

The gene calls are TRBV6-4 and TRBJ1-6; D is perhaps TRBD1 (5 bases). The V and J ends lost 3 bases and 11 bases respectively, with 11 bases between them. CDR3 length equals 13 residues. CDR1 is MRHNA and CDR2 is SNTAGT in the germline V gene. CDR3 protein: CASSEGTLTPLHF. DNA of the CDR3: TGTGCCAGCAGTGAGGGGACTCTAACACCCCTCCACTTT.

J is TRBJ2-1 and V is TRBV7-2, with D tentatively TRBD2 (6 bases). Trimming removed 5 bases at V and 1 base at J, with 21 bases between. The CDR3 contains 18 residues. The V gene's germline CDR1 is SGHTA and CDR2 FQGNSA. The CDR3 sequence: CASSVNGGGATSYNEQFF. CDR3 nucleotides: TGTGCCAGCAGCGTAAACGGGGGTGGGGCCACGTCCTACAATGAGCAGTTCTTC. The complete variable domain, with remaining parts taken from reference TRBV7-2 and TRBJ2-1, reads GAGVSQSPSNKVTEKGKDVELRCDPISGHTALYWYRQSLGQGLEFLIYFQGNSAPDKSGLPSDRFSAERTGGSVSTLTIQRTQQEDSAVYLCASSVNGGGATSYNEQFFGPGTRLTVL.

V usage is TRBV6-5 and J usage is TRBJ2-7; the match to TRBD1 covers 11 bases. Trimming cost V 6 bases and J 5 bases; bases outside gene matches: 9. This CDR3 has 15 residues. Per germline, CDR1 MNHEY and CDR2 SVGAGI. CDR3 in DNA: TGTGCCAGCAGACCAGGACAGGGGGCCCTCCACGAGCAGTACTTC. This sequence encodes CASRPGQGALHEQYF.

The chain combines TRBV2 with TRBJ2-1, with 8 bases lining up with TRBD2. J lost 7 bases, V lost 8 bases, and 13 bases had no gene match. Germline V CDR1 and CDR2: SNHLY, FYNNEI. This CDR3 has 15 amino acids. CDR3 sequence: CASGTGGPWGNEQFF. DNA of the CDR3: TGTGCCAGCGGTACGGGGGGGCCTTGGGGAAATGAGCAGTTCTTC.